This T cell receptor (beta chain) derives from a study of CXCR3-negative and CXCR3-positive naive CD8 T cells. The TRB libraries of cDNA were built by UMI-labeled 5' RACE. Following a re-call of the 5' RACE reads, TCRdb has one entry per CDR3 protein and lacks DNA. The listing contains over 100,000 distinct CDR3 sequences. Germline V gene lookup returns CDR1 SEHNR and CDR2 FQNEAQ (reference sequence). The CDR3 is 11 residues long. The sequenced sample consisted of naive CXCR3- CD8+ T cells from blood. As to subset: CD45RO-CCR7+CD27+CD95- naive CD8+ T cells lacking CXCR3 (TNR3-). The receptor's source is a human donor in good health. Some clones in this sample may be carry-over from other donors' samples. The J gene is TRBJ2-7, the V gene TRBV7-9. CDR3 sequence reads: CASSSQYEQYF.